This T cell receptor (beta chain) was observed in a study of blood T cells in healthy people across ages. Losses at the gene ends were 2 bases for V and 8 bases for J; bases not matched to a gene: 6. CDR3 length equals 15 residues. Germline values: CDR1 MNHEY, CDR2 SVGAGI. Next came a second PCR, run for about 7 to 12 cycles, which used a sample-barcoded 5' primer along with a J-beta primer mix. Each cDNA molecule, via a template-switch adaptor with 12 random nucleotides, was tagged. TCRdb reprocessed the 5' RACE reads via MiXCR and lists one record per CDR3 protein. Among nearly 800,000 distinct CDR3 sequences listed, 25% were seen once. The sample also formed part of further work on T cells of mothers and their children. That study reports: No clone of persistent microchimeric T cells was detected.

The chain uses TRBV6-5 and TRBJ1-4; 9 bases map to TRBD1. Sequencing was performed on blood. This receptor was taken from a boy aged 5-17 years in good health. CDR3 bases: TGTGCCAGCAGTTACCGGGGACAGGGTCTCGAAAAACTGTTTTTT. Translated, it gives CASSYRGQGLEKLFF.